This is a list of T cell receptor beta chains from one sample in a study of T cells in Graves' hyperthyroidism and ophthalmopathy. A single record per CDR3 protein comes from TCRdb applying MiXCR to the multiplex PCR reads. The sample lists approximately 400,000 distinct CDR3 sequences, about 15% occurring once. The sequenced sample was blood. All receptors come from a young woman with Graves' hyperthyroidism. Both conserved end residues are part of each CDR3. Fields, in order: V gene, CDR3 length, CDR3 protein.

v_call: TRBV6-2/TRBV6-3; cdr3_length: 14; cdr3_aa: CAITTSEPTDTQYF
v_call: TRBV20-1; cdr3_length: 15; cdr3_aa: CSARDRLAISYEQYF
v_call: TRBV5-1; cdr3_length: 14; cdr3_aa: CASNPTGSVETQYF
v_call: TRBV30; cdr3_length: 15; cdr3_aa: CAWSAHSSGANVLTF
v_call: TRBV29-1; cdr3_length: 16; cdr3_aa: CSVDRDGQGLLNEQFF
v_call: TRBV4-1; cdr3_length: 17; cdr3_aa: CASSRRQVDLTYNEQFF
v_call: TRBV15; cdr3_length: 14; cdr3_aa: CATGVRGKNTEAFF
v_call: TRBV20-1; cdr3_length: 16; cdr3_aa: CSAREGVGRTYYEQYF
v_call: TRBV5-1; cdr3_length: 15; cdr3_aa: CASSLGGYSSYEQYF
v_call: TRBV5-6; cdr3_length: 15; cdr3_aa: CASSLTRDNTGELFF
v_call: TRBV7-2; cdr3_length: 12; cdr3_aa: CASSFSFHEQYF